A selection of T cell receptor beta chains follows, all from one sample in a study of human T cells and chemical hapten exposure. TCRdb used MiXCR to reprocess the RACE reads, holding one entry per CDR3 protein. In the table there are approximately 82,000 distinct CDR3 sequences, about 6.6% of which are singletons. This material consisted of whole blood, taken in connection with sensitization to the hapten diphenylcyclopropenone (DPC). Source of these receptors: a woman in her twenties or thirties with alopecia areata. Some clones in this sample may be carry-over from other donors' samples. The CDR3 runs from the conserved cysteine through the conserved F or W. The order of the fields is D gene, clone size, V gene, J gene, CDR3 DNA, CDR3 protein. The D gene is left open where the match is weak. A row's size may be missing; if present it is once, few, many or a size class.

d_gene: -; abundance: many; v_gene: TRBV7-9; j_gene: TRBJ1-3; CDR3nt: TGTGCCAGCAGCCCCCGGGACCCAAGAGTCTCTGGAAACACCATATATTTT; CDR3aa: CASSPRDPRVSGNTIYF
d_gene: -; abundance: -; v_gene: TRBV6-6; j_gene: TRBJ1-1; CDR3nt: TGTGCCAGCAGCCTCTCAGAGGGGCTGAGAATTGAAGCTTTCTTT; CDR3aa: CASSLSEGLRIEAFF
d_gene: -; abundance: many; v_gene: TRBV7-6; j_gene: TRBJ1-1; CDR3nt: TGTGCCAGCAGCTTAGCAGGGGGGCTGAACACTGAAGCTTTCTTT; CDR3aa: CASSLAGGLNTEAFF
d_gene: TRBD1; abundance: few; v_gene: TRBV7-2; j_gene: TRBJ2-7; CDR3nt: TGTGCCAGCAGGGGCGGGCTCAGGACAGGTCGATACGAGCAGTACTTC; CDR3aa: CASRGGLRTGRYEQYF
d_gene: -; abundance: -; v_gene: TRBV5-6; j_gene: TRBJ1-1; CDR3nt: TGTGCCAGCAGCTTGGAGTGGGGTACTGAAGCTTTCTTT; CDR3aa: CASSLEWGTEAFF
d_gene: -; abundance: many; v_gene: TRBV7-9; j_gene: TRBJ2-4; CDR3nt: TGTGCCAGCAGCTTTGTCAAAAACATTCAGTACTTC; CDR3aa: CASSFVKNIQYF
d_gene: -; abundance: many; v_gene: TRBV9; j_gene: TRBJ2-3; CDR3nt: TGTGCCAGCCGTAAGGCGGGTTTGGGCACAGATACGCAGTATTTT; CDR3aa: CASRKAGLGTDTQYF
d_gene: -; abundance: many; v_gene: TRBV20-1; j_gene: TRBJ1-1; CDR3nt: TGCAGTGCTACAGGGAGGACTGAAGCTTTCTTT; CDR3aa: CSATGRTEAFF
d_gene: -; abundance: many; v_gene: TRBV10-3; j_gene: TRBJ2-2; CDR3nt: TGTGCCATCAGTGCTTCAACCACCGGGGAGCTGTTTTTT; CDR3aa: CAISASTTGELFF
d_gene: TRBD2; abundance: -; v_gene: TRBV7-2; j_gene: TRBJ2-3; CDR3nt: TGTGCCAGCAGCATATCTGCGCGGGGGGGGGTTACGCAGTATTTT; CDR3aa: CASSISARGGVTQYF
d_gene: -; abundance: many; v_gene: TRBV24-1; j_gene: TRBJ2-1; CDR3nt: TGTGCCACCAGTGGGTCGGACCGGGGAAATGAGCAGTTCTTC; CDR3aa: CATSGSDRGNEQFF
d_gene: -; abundance: -; v_gene: TRBV18; j_gene: TRBJ1-5; CDR3nt: TGTGCCAGCTCACCAGGGTATAGCAATCAGCCCCAGCATTTT; CDR3aa: CASSPGYSNQPQHF
d_gene: -; abundance: many; v_gene: TRBV7-2; j_gene: TRBJ2-7; CDR3nt: TGTGCCAGCAGCTTAATTCAGGGTACCTACGAGCAGTACTTC; CDR3aa: CASSLIQGTYEQYF
d_gene: TRBD1; abundance: -; v_gene: TRBV29-1; j_gene: TRBJ1-1; CDR3nt: TGCAGCGTTGCCGGCGCACAGGGGGGCACTGAAGCTTTCTTT; CDR3aa: CSVAGAQGGTEAFF
d_gene: -; abundance: many; v_gene: TRBV30; j_gene: TRBJ2-3; CDR3nt: TGTGCCTGGAGTACCGATACGCAGTATTTT; CDR3aa: CAWSTDTQYF
d_gene: -; abundance: -; v_gene: TRBV20-1; j_gene: TRBJ1-4; CDR3nt: TGCAGTGCTAGTGAGGGAAACCTAAGGGAAAAACTGTTTTTT; CDR3aa: CSASEGNLREKLFF
d_gene: TRBD1; abundance: many; v_gene: TRBV27; j_gene: TRBJ1-1; CDR3nt: TGTGCCAGCAGTTTAATCGGGACAGGGGGGGGTTCAACTGAAGCTTTCTTT; CDR3aa: CASSLIGTGGGSTEAFF
d_gene: TRBD1; abundance: many; v_gene: TRBV18; j_gene: TRBJ2-7; CDR3nt: TGTGCCAGCTCACCACCTGGACAGGAGAACTCCTACGAGCAGTACTTC; CDR3aa: CASSPPGQENSYEQYF
d_gene: TRBD1; abundance: -; v_gene: TRBV5-1; j_gene: TRBJ1-6; CDR3nt: TGCGCCAGCAGTTCTACCACAGGGGGTAATTCACCCCTCCACTTT; CDR3aa: CASSSTTGGNSPLHF
d_gene: TRBD1; abundance: many; v_gene: TRBV5-6; j_gene: TRBJ1-1; CDR3nt: TGTGCCAGCAGCTGGTTGACAGGGGGCAATGCTGAAGCTTTCTTT; CDR3aa: CASSWLTGGNAEAFF
d_gene: -; abundance: few; v_gene: TRBV5-1; j_gene: TRBJ1-2; CDR3nt: TGCGCCAGCAGCTTTGGGACGGACCCAGGGAGCAGTGGCTACACCTTC; CDR3aa: CASSFGTDPGSSGYTF
d_gene: TRBD2; abundance: many; v_gene: TRBV10-2; j_gene: TRBJ2-3; CDR3nt: TGCGCCAGCAGTGAGTCGAGGTGGCTAGCGGGGGGGCATGATACGCAGTATTTT; CDR3aa: CASSESRWLAGGHDTQYF
d_gene: -; abundance: few; v_gene: TRBV6-1; j_gene: TRBJ2-7; CDR3nt: TGTGCCAGCAGTGAAGCGGGATCAGGCCCCTACGAGCAGTACTTC; CDR3aa: CASSEAGSGPYEQYF
d_gene: TRBD2; abundance: many; v_gene: TRBV7-2; j_gene: TRBJ2-1; CDR3nt: TGTGCCAGCAGCTCAACTAGCGGGGTAGACAATGAGCAGTTCTTC; CDR3aa: CASSSTSGVDNEQFF
d_gene: -; abundance: many; v_gene: TRBV7-8; j_gene: TRBJ1-6; CDR3nt: TGTGCCAGCAGCTTAGGTATCGGACAAACCTATAATTCACCCCTCCACTTT; CDR3aa: CASSLGIGQTYNSPLHF
d_gene: TRBD1; abundance: many; v_gene: TRBV3-1; j_gene: TRBJ2-3; CDR3nt: TGTGCCAGCAGCCCACAACAGGGGGCGGGAGATACGCAGTATTTT; CDR3aa: CASSPQQGAGDTQYF
d_gene: TRBD1; abundance: few; v_gene: TRBV2; j_gene: TRBJ1-3; CDR3nt: TGTGCCAGCGTACGGGACAGGGGGCCTGGAGGAAACACCATATATTTT; CDR3aa: CASVRDRGPGGNTIYF
d_gene: TRBD1; abundance: -; v_gene: TRBV7-9; j_gene: TRBJ1-6; CDR3nt: TGTGCCAGCAGCTCCGATGGACAGGGGGCCTGTTCACCCCTCCACTTT; CDR3aa: CASSSDGQGACSPLHF
d_gene: -; abundance: -; v_gene: TRBV7-8; j_gene: TRBJ1-1; CDR3nt: TGTGCCAGCATCAGAAGTCCCGGTACTGAAGCTTTCTTT; CDR3aa: CASIRSPGTEAFF
d_gene: -; abundance: -; v_gene: TRBV5-1; j_gene: TRBJ1-4; CDR3nt: TGCGCCAGCAGCTTGGCATCAGGGGATGGTGAAAAACTGTTTTTT; CDR3aa: CASSLASGDGEKLFF
d_gene: -; abundance: many; v_gene: TRBV18; j_gene: TRBJ1-5; CDR3nt: TGTGCCAGCTCCGCAGGGGTGCGCCAGCCCCAGCATTTT; CDR3aa: CASSAGVRQPQHF
d_gene: TRBD1; abundance: many; v_gene: TRBV5-6; j_gene: TRBJ2-2; CDR3nt: TGTGCCAGCAGCTTGCTATCCGGGACAGGGGCCGGTAGGAACACCGGGGAGCTGTTTTTT; CDR3aa: CASSLLSGTGAGRNTGELFF
d_gene: -; abundance: many; v_gene: TRBV6-5; j_gene: TRBJ1-1; CDR3nt: TGTGCCAGCCAACTGGACGGCCTCACTGAAGCTTTCTTT; CDR3aa: CASQLDGLTEAFF
d_gene: -; abundance: -; v_gene: TRBV5-1; j_gene: TRBJ1-2; CDR3nt: TGCGCCAGCGTGGACCCCCAGGGTCATGGCTACACCTTC; CDR3aa: CASVDPQGHGYTF
d_gene: -; abundance: few; v_gene: TRBV29-1; j_gene: TRBJ2-1; CDR3nt: TGCAGCGTTGAGGGATTTGGGGGGGCGTATTGGAGCAATGAGCAGTTCTTC; CDR3aa: CSVEGFGGAYWSNEQFF
d_gene: -; abundance: few; v_gene: TRBV30; j_gene: TRBJ1-3; CDR3nt: TGTGCCTGGAGTCTACCCGGGACCAACACCATATATTTT; CDR3aa: CAWSLPGTNTIYF
d_gene: TRBD1; abundance: few; v_gene: TRBV7-8; j_gene: TRBJ1-6; CDR3nt: TGTGCCAGCAGCTTAGTCCAGGGACAGGGGCAAGGTTCACCCCTCCACTTT; CDR3aa: CASSLVQGQGQGSPLHF
d_gene: -; abundance: few; v_gene: TRBV20-1; j_gene: TRBJ2-5; CDR3nt: TGCAGTGCTAGCGGAGGGACCGGCCAAGAGACCCAGTACTTC; CDR3aa: CSASGGTGQETQYF
d_gene: TRBD1; abundance: many; v_gene: TRBV7-9; j_gene: TRBJ1-1; CDR3nt: TGTGCCAGCAGCCCCCCGGACAGGTTAGTGAACACTGAAGCTTTCTTT; CDR3aa: CASSPPDRLVNTEAFF
d_gene: -; abundance: many; v_gene: TRBV6-6; j_gene: TRBJ1-4; CDR3nt: TGTGCCAGCAGTTATTCGGGGCGGTTTAGGGAAAAACTGTTTTTT; CDR3aa: CASSYSGRFREKLFF
d_gene: TRBD2; abundance: -; v_gene: TRBV12-3/TRBV12-4; j_gene: TRBJ2-4; CDR3nt: TGTGCCAGCAGTCCGGGACTAGCGGAAAACATTCAGTACTTC; CDR3aa: CASSPGLAENIQYF